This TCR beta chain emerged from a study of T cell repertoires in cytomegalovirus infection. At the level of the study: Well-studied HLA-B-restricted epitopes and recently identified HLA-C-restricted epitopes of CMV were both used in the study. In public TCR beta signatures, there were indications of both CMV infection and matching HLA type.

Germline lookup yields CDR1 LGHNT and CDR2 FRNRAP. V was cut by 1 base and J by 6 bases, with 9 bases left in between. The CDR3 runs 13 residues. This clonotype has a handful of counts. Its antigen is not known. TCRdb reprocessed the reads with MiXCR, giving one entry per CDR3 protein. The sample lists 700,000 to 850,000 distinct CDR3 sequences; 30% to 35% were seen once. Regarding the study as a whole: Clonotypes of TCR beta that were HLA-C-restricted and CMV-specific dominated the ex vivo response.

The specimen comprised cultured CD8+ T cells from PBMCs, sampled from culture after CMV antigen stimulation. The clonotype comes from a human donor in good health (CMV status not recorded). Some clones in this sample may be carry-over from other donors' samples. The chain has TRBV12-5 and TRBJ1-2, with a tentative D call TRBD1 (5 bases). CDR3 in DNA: TGTGCTAGTGGTTTGGGGGGGACTGATGGCTACACCTTC. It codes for CASGLGGTDGYTF.